A selection of T cell receptor beta chains follows, all from one sample in a study of CD8+CD57+ T cells in acquired aplastic anemia. TCRdb reanalysed the reads using MiXCR and keeps one entry per CDR3 protein. The sample holds 33,000 or so distinct CDR3 sequences, more than 75% seen once. The sample consisted of sorted CD4+, CD8+, or CD8+CD57+ T cells (not recorded which) from PBMCs. These receptors were collected from a human donor in good health, serving as a control. The CDR3 runs from the conserved cysteine through the conserved F or W. Each record gives: D gene, V gene, CDR3 length, J gene, clone size, CDR3 protein, CDR3 DNA. D genes are given only for firm matches. Clone size, where shown, is once, few, many, or a class for clones that have expanded.

D gene: NA; V gene: TRBV11-1; CDR3 length: 17; J gene: TRBJ1-2; clone size: NA; CDR3 protein: CASSLTSTSRDYDGYTF; CDR3 DNA: TGTGCCAGCAGCTTAACGTCAACGAGCCGGGACTATGATGGCTACACCTTC
D gene: NA; V gene: TRBV5-1; CDR3 length: 14; J gene: TRBJ2-7; clone size: NA; CDR3 protein: CASSEVRPSYEQYF; CDR3 DNA: TGCGCCAGCAGTGAAGTGAGACCCTCCTACGAGCAGTACTTC
D gene: NA; V gene: TRBV6-1; CDR3 length: 12; J gene: TRBJ2-7; clone size: few; CDR3 protein: CASSRDSYEQYF; CDR3 DNA: TGTGCCAGCAGTCGGGACTCCTACGAGCAGTACTTC
D gene: TRBD2; V gene: TRBV4-2; CDR3 length: 15; J gene: TRBJ2-5; clone size: few; CDR3 protein: CASSHHLADQETQYF; CDR3 DNA: TGTGCCAGCAGCCATCACCTAGCGGACCAAGAGACCCAGTACTTC
D gene: TRBD1; V gene: TRBV9; CDR3 length: 13; J gene: TRBJ1-1; clone size: medium-sized; CDR3 protein: CASSYGTGFLAFF; CDR3 DNA: TGTGCCAGCAGCTACGGGACAGGGTTTTTAGCTTTCTTT
D gene: NA; V gene: TRBV2; CDR3 length: 14; J gene: TRBJ2-1; clone size: NA; CDR3 protein: CASSETRGYNEQFF; CDR3 DNA: TGTGCCAGCAGCGAAACCCGGGGCTACAATGAGCAGTTCTTC
D gene: NA; V gene: TRBV9; CDR3 length: 13; J gene: TRBJ2-7; clone size: NA; CDR3 protein: CASSVGPSEEQYF; CDR3 DNA: TGTGCCAGCAGCGTAGGACCGTCGGAAGAGCAGTACTTC
D gene: TRBD2; V gene: TRBV6-1; CDR3 length: 15; J gene: TRBJ2-5; clone size: many; CDR3 protein: CASSTSGAIQETQYF; CDR3 DNA: TGTGCCAGCTCCACTAGCGGGGCTATCCAAGAGACCCAGTACTTC
D gene: NA; V gene: TRBV2; CDR3 length: 14; J gene: TRBJ2-7; clone size: NA; CDR3 protein: CATAKQQGSYEQYF; CDR3 DNA: TGTGCCACCGCAAAGCAGCAGGGGAGTTACGAGCAGTACTTC
D gene: TRBD1; V gene: TRBV2; CDR3 length: 14; J gene: TRBJ1-1; clone size: few; CDR3 protein: CATKIRGLNTEAFF; CDR3 DNA: TGTGCCACCAAGATAAGGGGGCTTAACACTGAAGCTTTCTTT
D gene: TRBD2; V gene: TRBV29-1; CDR3 length: 15; J gene: TRBJ2-3; clone size: NA; CDR3 protein: CSVEATSGGTDTQYF; CDR3 DNA: TGCAGCGTTGAAGCAACTAGCGGGGGAACAGATACGCAGTATTTT
D gene: NA; V gene: TRBV12-3/TRBV12-4; CDR3 length: 12; J gene: TRBJ2-3; clone size: NA; CDR3 protein: CASSYSGDTQYF; CDR3 DNA: TGTGCCAGCAGCTATAGCGGAGATACGCAGTATTTT
D gene: NA; V gene: TRBV12-3/TRBV12-4; CDR3 length: 14; J gene: TRBJ1-2; clone size: NA; CDR3 protein: CASSGTGGPYGYTF; CDR3 DNA: TGTGCCAGCAGTGGGACGGGGGGGCCCTATGGCTACACCTTC
D gene: TRBD1; V gene: TRBV25-1; CDR3 length: 13; J gene: TRBJ2-7; clone size: NA; CDR3 protein: CASRIDRGYEQYF; CDR3 DNA: TGTGCCAGCAGAATTGACAGGGGTTACGAGCAGTACTTC
D gene: TRBD2; V gene: TRBV29-1; CDR3 length: 15; J gene: TRBJ2-1; clone size: NA; CDR3 protein: CSVVRGLAFYNEQFF; CDR3 DNA: TGCAGCGTTGTACGCGGACTAGCTTTCTACAATGAGCAGTTCTTC
D gene: NA; V gene: TRBV7-9; CDR3 length: 13; J gene: TRBJ1-1; clone size: NA; CDR3 protein: CASSLDRNTEAFF; CDR3 DNA: TGTGCCAGCAGCTTAGACAGGAACACTGAAGCTTTCTTT
D gene: NA; V gene: TRBV2; CDR3 length: 15; J gene: TRBJ2-3; clone size: once; CDR3 protein: CASRSREGWTDTQYF; CDR3 DNA: TGTGCCAGCAGGAGCCGCGAGGGATGGACAGATACGCAGTATTTT
D gene: NA; V gene: TRBV27; CDR3 length: 13; J gene: TRBJ1-2; clone size: NA; CDR3 protein: CASSRTDVHGYTF; CDR3 DNA: TGTGCCAGCAGTCGGACCGACGTACATGGCTACACCTTC
D gene: NA; V gene: TRBV5-1; CDR3 length: 14; J gene: TRBJ1-1; clone size: NA; CDR3 protein: CASYKSTMNTEAFF; CDR3 DNA: TGCGCCAGCTACAAATCGACAATGAACACTGAAGCTTTCTTT
D gene: TRBD1; V gene: TRBV2; CDR3 length: 14; J gene: TRBJ2-5; clone size: NA; CDR3 protein: CASSSPGTGVSQYF; CDR3 DNA: TGTGCCAGCAGTAGTCCCGGGACAGGGGTGAGCCAGTACTTC
D gene: NA; V gene: TRBV10-3; CDR3 length: 11; J gene: TRBJ1-1; clone size: NA; CDR3 protein: CAISESEKAFF; CDR3 DNA: TGTGCCATCAGTGAGTCAGAAAAAGCTTTCTTT
D gene: NA; V gene: TRBV25-1; CDR3 length: 14; J gene: TRBJ2-7; clone size: NA; CDR3 protein: CASSQYLGPYEQYF; CDR3 DNA: TGCGCCAGCAGCCAATATCTAGGCCCCTACGAGCAGTACTTC
D gene: NA; V gene: TRBV20-1; CDR3 length: 12; J gene: TRBJ1-2; clone size: NA; CDR3 protein: CSALAGSYGYTF; CDR3 DNA: TGCAGTGCCCTTGCGGGCAGCTATGGCTACACCTTC
D gene: NA; V gene: TRBV25-1; CDR3 length: 15; J gene: TRBJ2-1; clone size: NA; CDR3 protein: CASSEPGTSYNEQFF; CDR3 DNA: TGTGCCAGCAGTGAACCCGGGACTTCTTACAATGAGCAGTTCTTC
D gene: TRBD2; V gene: TRBV20-1; CDR3 length: 15; J gene: TRBJ2-1; clone size: NA; CDR3 protein: CSASSASGGGNEQFF; CDR3 DNA: TGCAGTGCTAGCAGTGCGAGCGGGGGGGGCAATGAGCAGTTCTTC
D gene: NA; V gene: TRBV7-2; CDR3 length: 13; J gene: TRBJ2-1; clone size: few; CDR3 protein: CASSLLSSTEQFF; CDR3 DNA: TGTGCCAGCAGCTTACTCTCCTCCACTGAGCAGTTCTTC
D gene: TRBD1; V gene: TRBV9; CDR3 length: 16; J gene: TRBJ2-3; clone size: NA; CDR3 protein: CASSPGTGHLTDTQYF; CDR3 DNA: TGTGCCAGCAGCCCTGGGACAGGACACCTCACAGATACGCAGTATTTT
D gene: NA; V gene: TRBV7-2; CDR3 length: 15; J gene: TRBJ2-7; clone size: once; CDR3 protein: CASSLRWAGPHEQYF; CDR3 DNA: TGTGCCAGCAGCTTAAGGTGGGCAGGGCCCCACGAGCAGTACTTC
D gene: NA; V gene: TRBV24-1; CDR3 length: 13; J gene: TRBJ2-7; clone size: NA; CDR3 protein: CATSEPGAPLQYF; CDR3 DNA: TGTGCCACCAGTGAGCCGGGAGCTCCTCTCCAGTACTTC
D gene: TRBD1; V gene: TRBV7-2; CDR3 length: 14; J gene: TRBJ1-6; clone size: NA; CDR3 protein: CASEPGQGSSPLHF; CDR3 DNA: TGTGCCAGCGAACCGGGACAGGGGAGTTCACCCCTCCACTTT
D gene: NA; V gene: TRBV7-3; CDR3 length: 14; J gene: TRBJ2-1; clone size: NA; CDR3 protein: CASSLSGGADEQFF; CDR3 DNA: TGTGCCAGCAGCTTAAGTGGGGGGGCCGATGAGCAGTTCTTC
D gene: NA; V gene: TRBV5-4; CDR3 length: 11; J gene: TRBJ1-4; clone size: NA; CDR3 protein: CASSTGPKLFF; CDR3 DNA: TGTGCCAGCAGTACCGGGCCAAAACTGTTTTTT
D gene: NA; V gene: TRBV29-1; CDR3 length: 12; J gene: TRBJ2-5; clone size: NA; CDR3 protein: CSVLRDQETQYF; CDR3 DNA: TGCAGCGTCCTCAGGGACCAAGAGACCCAGTACTTC
D gene: NA; V gene: TRBV6-5; CDR3 length: 15; J gene: TRBJ1-2; clone size: NA; CDR3 protein: CASSHQGAVLGGYTF; CDR3 DNA: TGTGCCAGCAGCCACCAAGGAGCGGTTCTGGGAGGCTACACCTTC
D gene: NA; V gene: TRBV19; CDR3 length: 14; J gene: TRBJ1-1; clone size: NA; CDR3 protein: CASSIGLVNTEAFF; CDR3 DNA: TGTGCCAGTAGTATTGGGCTTGTGAACACTGAAGCTTTCTTT
D gene: TRBD1; V gene: TRBV15; CDR3 length: 16; J gene: TRBJ2-7; clone size: once; CDR3 protein: CATSSLSGQGLDEQYF; CDR3 DNA: TGTGCCACCAGCAGCCTCTCGGGACAGGGGCTCGACGAGCAGTACTTC
D gene: NA; V gene: TRBV7-2; CDR3 length: 13; J gene: TRBJ2-5; clone size: NA; CDR3 protein: CASSLGPQETQYF; CDR3 DNA: TGTGCCAGCAGCTTAGGACCCCAAGAGACCCAGTACTTC
D gene: NA; V gene: TRBV7-3; CDR3 length: 15; J gene: TRBJ1-6; clone size: NA; CDR3 protein: CASSLEGSYVSPLHF; CDR3 DNA: TGTGCCAGCAGCTTAGAGGGATCTTATGTTTCACCCCTCCACTTT
D gene: NA; V gene: TRBV29-1; CDR3 length: 13; J gene: TRBJ2-1; clone size: NA; CDR3 protein: CSVEGLLYNEQFF; CDR3 DNA: TGCAGCGTTGAAGGCCTTCTTTACAATGAGCAGTTCTTC
D gene: NA; V gene: TRBV5-7; CDR3 length: 15; J gene: TRBJ1-5; clone size: NA; CDR3 protein: CASSPGTHSNQPQHF; CDR3 DNA: TGTGCCAGCAGCCCCGGGACTCATAGCAATCAGCCCCAGCATTTT
D gene: NA; V gene: TRBV25-1; CDR3 length: 15; J gene: TRBJ2-7; clone size: NA; CDR3 protein: CASSLGLAPPDEQCF; CDR3 DNA: TGTGCCAGCAGCTTAGGGTTGGCCCCACCGGACGAGCAGTGCTTC
D gene: NA; V gene: TRBV29-1; CDR3 length: 13; J gene: TRBJ1-2; clone size: NA; CDR3 protein: CSVGDRTNYGYTF; CDR3 DNA: TGCAGCGTCGGAGACAGGACTAACTATGGCTACACCTTC
D gene: TRBD2; V gene: TRBV19; CDR3 length: 14; J gene: TRBJ2-5; clone size: NA; CDR3 protein: CASSIRREGETQYF; CDR3 DNA: TGTGCCAGTAGTATTCGGCGGGAGGGAGAGACCCAGTACTTC
D gene: NA; V gene: TRBV24-1; CDR3 length: 14; J gene: TRBJ2-5; clone size: NA; CDR3 protein: CATSQGDGSETQYF; CDR3 DNA: TGTGCCACCAGCCAGGGAGACGGGTCCGAGACCCAGTACTTC
D gene: TRBD2; V gene: TRBV29-1; CDR3 length: 15; J gene: TRBJ2-3; clone size: once; CDR3 protein: CSGTLAGAFGDTQYF; CDR3 DNA: TGCAGCGGAACACTAGCGGGAGCTTTTGGAGATACGCAGTATTTT
D gene: NA; V gene: TRBV15; CDR3 length: 15; J gene: TRBJ2-7; clone size: few; CDR3 protein: CATSNEQGGSYEQYF; CDR3 DNA: TGTGCCACCAGCAACGAACAGGGAGGTTCCTACGAGCAGTACTTC
D gene: TRBD1; V gene: TRBV2; CDR3 length: 13; J gene: TRBJ1-1; clone size: NA; CDR3 protein: CASKEGAVTEAFF; CDR3 DNA: TGTGCCAGCAAGGAGGGGGCGGTGACCGAAGCTTTCTTT
D gene: TRBD1; V gene: TRBV15; CDR3 length: 13; J gene: TRBJ2-7; clone size: NA; CDR3 protein: CATSLRGQGQQYF; CDR3 DNA: TGTGCCACCAGCCTCAGGGGACAGGGACAGCAGTACTTC
D gene: NA; V gene: TRBV3-1; CDR3 length: 16; J gene: TRBJ2-7; clone size: NA; CDR3 protein: CASSLGSGLYSHEQYF; CDR3 DNA: TGTGCCAGCAGTCTAGGATCCGGACTTTACTCCCACGAGCAGTACTTC
D gene: TRBD2; V gene: TRBV25-1; CDR3 length: 15; J gene: TRBJ2-3; clone size: NA; CDR3 protein: CASSELGGSTDTQYF; CDR3 DNA: TGTGCCAGCAGTGAATTGGGGGGGAGCACAGATACGCAGTATTTT
D gene: NA; V gene: TRBV11-1; CDR3 length: 14; J gene: TRBJ2-1; clone size: once; CDR3 protein: CASSLSSRANEQFF; CDR3 DNA: TGTGCCAGCAGCTTAAGCTCCAGGGCAAATGAGCAGTTCTTC
D gene: TRBD2; V gene: TRBV12-3/TRBV12-4; CDR3 length: 16; J gene: TRBJ2-1; clone size: NA; CDR3 protein: CASSLLLSGNYNEQFF; CDR3 DNA: TGTGCCAGCAGTTTACTTCTGAGCGGGAACTACAATGAGCAGTTCTTC
D gene: TRBD2; V gene: TRBV20-1; CDR3 length: 16; J gene: TRBJ2-1; clone size: NA; CDR3 protein: CSARVFVGGRYNEQFF; CDR3 DNA: TGCAGTGCTAGGGTATTCGTGGGAGGGCGATACAATGAGCAGTTCTTC
D gene: TRBD2; V gene: TRBV24-1; CDR3 length: 16; J gene: TRBJ2-2; clone size: NA; CDR3 protein: CATSEIAGENTGELFF; CDR3 DNA: TGTGCCACCAGTGAAATAGCGGGAGAAAACACCGGGGAGCTGTTTTTT
D gene: TRBD1; V gene: TRBV19; CDR3 length: 14; J gene: TRBJ1-5; clone size: NA; CDR3 protein: CASSIWTGDQPQHF; CDR3 DNA: TGTGCCAGTAGTATTTGGACAGGGGATCAGCCCCAGCATTTT
D gene: NA; V gene: TRBV25-1; CDR3 length: 12; J gene: TRBJ2-7; clone size: NA; CDR3 protein: CASAAGAYEQYF; CDR3 DNA: TGTGCCAGTGCGGCAGGGGCCTACGAGCAGTACTTC
D gene: TRBD1; V gene: TRBV2; CDR3 length: 15; J gene: TRBJ1-6; clone size: NA; CDR3 protein: CASTGGQTYNSPLHF; CDR3 DNA: TGTGCCAGCACCGGGGGACAGACTTATAATTCACCCCTCCACTTT